This T cell receptor beta chain was profiled in a study of blood T cell repertoires in COVID-19. Study information: The analysed material was cDNA or gDNA that came from T cells, B-cell-depleted T cells, or PBMCs.

V lost 3 bases and J 5 bases, leaving 10 bases between the germline ends. From germline, CDR1 is MGHDK and CDR2 SYGVNS. The CDR3 has 13 residues. A COVID-19 case had been met by exposed participants during the 2 weeks before study entry. In the original processing: From reference gene primer amplification, estimates of nucleated cell counts were derived. Clones were read by immunoSEQ multiplex PCR, and TCRdb kept only the in-frame ones, dropping some. V and J calls and clone size come straight from that table; D and trimming were deduced from the DNA. This table holds around 270,000 clones, 75% to 90% found once.

The V and J genes are TRBV25-1 and TRBJ2-5, with D possibly matching TRBD2 (6 bases). Sequencing input: PBMCs or T cells enriched from blood (not recorded which). This sequence originates from a woman aged 40 to 50 who had been exposed to COVID-19. The CDR3 sequence: CASSDRERETQYF. The CDR3 nucleotides read TGTGCCAGCAGTGATCGGGAGCGGGAGACCCAGTACTTC.